Presented here are 20 T cell receptor beta chains from one specimen sequenced in a study of human T cells and chemical hapten exposure. Time point noted: patch test 2, 6 weeks after DPC sensitization. Treatment reported: therapeutic diphenylcyclopropenone sensitization with weekly scalp DPC. From the RACE reads, TCRdb called clonotypes with MiXCR, one entry per CDR3 protein. The table lists around 130,000 distinct CDR3 sequences, roughly 12% of them singletons. The starting material was whole blood, obtained in connection with sensitization to the hapten diphenylcyclopropenone (DPC). These receptors all stem from a woman aged 45-60 years with alopecia areata. Some clones in this sample may be carry-over from other donors' samples.

This clonotype has just a few counts. The chain uses TRBV12-3 or TRBV12-4 and TRBJ1-4; 8 bases are a match to TRBD1. V trimming: 6 bases; J trimming: 8 bases; junction bases outside the gene matches: 8. The CDR3 runs to 14 residues. Written as DNA, the CDR3 is TGTGCCAGCAGAGGACAGGGATCGCGCGAAAAACTGTTTTTT. This translates into CASRGQGSREKLFF.

This chain uses TRBV6-5 with TRBJ1-2; 8 bases map to TRBD1. The junction had 6 bases not matched to a gene; V was cut back by 2 bases and J by 7 bases. The CDR3 runs to 14 residues. CDR1 and CDR2 from the germline V gene are MNHEY and SVGAGI. The CDR3 bases are TGTGCCAGCAGTTACACGGACAGGGTGGGTGGCTACACCTTC. Its protein is CASSYTDRVGGYTF.

This clonotype has just a few counts. The genes are TRBV20-1 and TRBJ2-1; 8 bases are a match to TRBD2. This CDR3 spans 14 amino acids. Germline lookup yields CDR1 DFQATT and CDR2 SNEGSKA (reference sequence). The J segment lost 7 bases and the V segment lost 4 bases, leaving 9 bases of the junction unmatched. This CDR3 is CSAKNSGKRNEQFF. The CDR3 DNA follows: TGCAGTGCTAAAAATAGCGGGAAAAGGAATGAGCAGTTCTTC.

This clonotype was observed many times. The rearrangement uses TRBV7-3 and TRBJ2-1; TRBD2 is a possible D gene (6 bases). V dropped 5 bases and J dropped 0 bases, with 17 bases sitting between them. CDR3 size: 17 residues. Germline CDR1 SGHTA, CDR2 FQGTGA. CDR3 amino acids: CASSKVAEGSSYNEQFF. As DNA, the CDR3 is TGTGCCAGCAGCAAAGTGGCGGAGGGGAGCTCCTACAATGAGCAGTTCTTC.

This clonotype was recorded at least ten times. This chain links TRBV9 with TRBJ1-3, with 10 bases lining up with TRBD1. V dropped 3 bases and J dropped 1; count of bases not matched to a gene: 10. The germline CDR1 and CDR2 sequences are SGDLS and YYNGEE. The CDR3 has 18 amino acids. DNA for the CDR3: TGTGCCAGCAGCGGCGGGACAGGGGCCGCTTTTTCTGGAAACACCATATATTTT. Protein product: CASSGGTGAAFSGNTIYF.

This clonotype was seen repeatedly, ten times or more. The V and J genes are TRBV7-2 and TRBJ2-5; the D is unclear. Trimming took off 5 bases at V and 5 bases at J, with 15 bases between the two ends. The CDR3 loop spans 14 amino acids. Germline V gene data show CDR1 as SGHTA and CDR2 as FQGNSA. CDR3 sequence reads: CASSPRNRRETQYF. CDR3 nucleotide sequence: TGTGCCAGCAGCCCTCGGAACCGACGGGAGACCCAGTACTTC.

The chain uses TRBV12-3 or TRBV12-4 and TRBJ1-2, with D maybe TRBD1 (6 bases). V was cut by 6 bases and J by 4 bases, with 9 bases left in between. This CDR3 is built from 12 residues. The CDR3 loop is CASSRGAYGYTF. The CDR3 DNA sequence: TGTGCCAGCAGCCGGGGGGCCTATGGCTACACCTTC.

The rearrangement uses TRBV20-1 and TRBJ1-5, with TRBD1 matching 7 bases. Germline-derived CDR1 and CDR2 are DFQATT and SNEGSKA (reference sequence). V shed 1 base and J 4 bases; nucleotides not matched to a gene: 10. This CDR3 spans 16 amino acids. This CDR3 is CSARAGGGRRNQPQHF. The CDR3 DNA reads as TGCAGTGCTAGAGCCGGAGGGGGCCGCCGTAATCAGCCCCAGCATTTT.

In its sample, this clonotype was seen many times. The chain recombines TRBV6-1 with TRBJ2-4; 8 positions agree with TRBD1. This CDR3 contains 19 residues. The V and J ends lost 1 base and 0 bases, in that order; junction bases with no gene match: 11. Germline V CDR1 and CDR2: MNHNS, SASEGT. The CDR3 reads CASSEGYRGTGIAKNIQYF. Here the CDR3 DNA reads TGTGCCAGCAGTGAAGGGTACAGGGGGACGGGGATAGCCAAAAACATTCAGTACTTC.

This clonotype showed up just a few times. V and J are TRBV7-6 and TRBJ2-5, with a weak D call TRBD2 (5 bases). CDR1 and CDR2 from the germline V gene are SGHVS and FNYEAQ. Trimming stripped 3 bases from V and 3 bases from J, with 14 bases between. This CDR3 contains 15 residues. The DNA for the CDR3 is TGTGCCAGCAGCTTGGGAGTAGGTCAGAAAGAGACCCAGTACTTC. The encoded protein is CASSLGVGQKETQYF.

This clonotype was found a few times. The chain is built from TRBV10-2 and TRBJ2-5; possibly TRBD2 for D (5 bases). The CDR3 runs 14 residues. CDR1 and CDR2 from the germline V gene are WSHSY and SAAADI. V dropped 0 bases and J dropped 5 bases, with 10 bases sitting between them. CDR3 in DNA: TGCGCCAGCAGTGAGTCGAGGGAGCGGGAGACCCAGTACTTC. It encodes CASSESRERETQYF.

This clonotype was observed a handful of times. The genes are TRBV10-3 and TRBJ1-2; possible D gene TRBD1, 6 bases. With 10 bases removed from V and 3 bases from J, the gap between germline ends came to 12 bases. The CDR3 is 12 residues long. Germline V gives CDR1 ENHRY, CDR2 SYGVKD. Here the CDR3 reads CATQGIDYGYTF. CDR3 sequence (DNA): TGTGCCACCCAGGGGATAGACTATGGCTACACCTTC.

The chain joins TRBV20-1 to TRBJ2-7, with D possibly matching TRBD2 (5 bases). The V end was cut by 5 bases, the J end by 7 bases, with 12 bases between. Germline V gene lookup returns CDR1 DFQATT and CDR2 SNEGSKA (reference sequence). The CDR3 contains 11 residues. CDR3: CSARVTGEQYF. The CDR3 region has the DNA TGCAGTGCTCGGGTTACGGGGGAGCAGTACTTC.

This clonotype showed up many times. This chain connects TRBV7-9 to TRBJ2-1; tentatively, D is TRBD1 (6 bases). V shed 6 bases and J shed 6 bases, with 15 bases lying between them. The CDR3 sequence is 14 residues long. Germline loops: CDR1 SEHNR, CDR2 FQNEAQ (reference sequence). As DNA, the CDR3 is TGTGCCAGCAGGTCGGGACATCGCGGCAATGAGCAGTTCTTC. Protein sequence: CASRSGHRGNEQFF.

This clonotype was detected ten times or more. The rearrangement joins TRBV21-1 to TRBJ2-4; no check of the table's D call, TRBD1, against the DNA was made. TRBV21-1 represents a pseudogene. The CDR3 totals 16 residues. DNA of the CDR3: TGTGCCAGCAGCAAAGGGTGTAAGGGGCTGAGAAACATTCAGTACTTC. This codes for CASSKGCKGLRNIQYF.

This clonotype was observed a few times. The genes are TRBV7-9 and TRBJ2-1, with TRBD2 matching over 7 bases. This CDR3 is built from 14 residues. J gave up 3 bases and V 11 bases, and 10 bases lay outside the gene matches. Germline V CDR1 and CDR2: SEHNR, FQNEAQ (reference sequence). The CDR3, as DNA: TGTGCCCAAACCATAGCGGGCCTCTACAATGAGCAGTTCTTC. Translation gives CAQTIAGLYNEQFF.

The V gene is TRBV19, the J gene TRBJ2-7; 7 nucleotides line up with TRBD2. The CDR3 has 15 residues. Trimming removed 5 bases from V and 2 bases from J; junction bases left unmatched: 9. Germline CDR1 is LNHDA and CDR2 is SQIVND (reference sequence). The CDR3 region has the DNA TGTGCCAGTAGTCCACCGAGGACTAGAGCCTACGAGCAGTACTTC. It translates to CASSPPRTRAYEQYF. The variable domain in full, completed from reference TRBV19 and TRBJ2-7, reads DGGITQSPKYLFRKEGQNVTLSCEQNLNHDAMYWYRQDPGQGLRLIYYSQIVNDFQKGDIAEGYSVSREKKESFPLTVTSAQKNPTAFYLCASSPPRTRAYEQYFGPGTRLTVT.

This clonotype was counted a few times. This CDR3 is CASRSGVSNQPQHF. CDR3 bases: TGTGCCAGCAGATCCGGAGTGTCTAATCAGCCCCAGCATTTT. This chain links TRBV6-1 with TRBJ1-5; D is undetermined. CDR1 is MNHNS and CDR2 is SASEGT in the germline V gene. CDR3 length: 14 residues. Trimming took off 6 bases at V and 4 bases at J, with 13 bases between the two ends.

This clonotype was counted at least ten times. The genes are TRBV3-1 and TRBJ1-1; 7 nucleotides align to TRBD1. This CDR3 is built from 13 residues. Looked up from germline, CDR1 is LGHDT and CDR2 is YNNKEL (reference sequence). V lost 3 bases, J lost 4 bases, and 2 bases stayed unmatched. This CDR3 reads CASSHQGGTEAFF. The CDR3 nucleotides read TGTGCCAGCAGCCACCAGGGGGGCACTGAAGCTTTCTTT.

The chain recombines TRBV30 with TRBJ1-1, with 8 nucleotides matching TRBD1. CDR1 and CDR2 (germline): GTSNPN, SVGIG (reference sequence). The CDR3 runs 12 residues. The ends lost 7 bases at V and 3 bases at J; junction bases unmatched: 4. CDR3 nucleotide sequence: TGTGCCTTCCGACAGGGGCACACTGAAGCTTTCTTT. This encodes CAFRQGHTEAFF.